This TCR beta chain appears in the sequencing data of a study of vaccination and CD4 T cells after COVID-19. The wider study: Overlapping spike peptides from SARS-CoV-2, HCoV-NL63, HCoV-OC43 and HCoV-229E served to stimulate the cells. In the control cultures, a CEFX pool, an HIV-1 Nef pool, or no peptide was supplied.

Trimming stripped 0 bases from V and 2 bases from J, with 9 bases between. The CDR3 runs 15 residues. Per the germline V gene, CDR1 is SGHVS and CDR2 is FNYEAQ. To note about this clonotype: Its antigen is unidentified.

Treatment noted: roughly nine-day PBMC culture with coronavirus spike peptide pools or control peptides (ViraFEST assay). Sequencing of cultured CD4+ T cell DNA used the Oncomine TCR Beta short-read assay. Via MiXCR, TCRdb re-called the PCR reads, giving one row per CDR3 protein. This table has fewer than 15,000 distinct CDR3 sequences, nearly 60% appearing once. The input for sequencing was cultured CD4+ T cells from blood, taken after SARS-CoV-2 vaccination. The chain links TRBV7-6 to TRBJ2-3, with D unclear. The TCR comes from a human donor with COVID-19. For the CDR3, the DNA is TGTGCCAGCAGCTTAGCTGACGGAAACACAGATACGCAGTATTTT. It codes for CASSLADGNTDTQYF.